What follows describes a single T cell receptor beta chain. Its antigen is undetermined. Some clones are missing from TCRdb's copy, which holds only in-frame ones; the method was immunoSEQ multiplex PCR. The sample carries roughly 13,000 clones, roughly 80% recorded once. The sample is drawn from a study of PD-1 blockade in classical Hodgkin lymphoma. Study results and limitations: Newly diagnosed and completely responding patients shared comparable baseline diversity. Patients were excluded if nivolumab began under 1 year after ASCT (the autologous transplant).

Patients all relapsed after autologous stem cell transplantation, and there was variation in brentuximab vedotin exposure. This clonotype was sampled from a human donor with classical Hodgkin lymphoma. The source was peripheral blood mononuclear cells (PBMCs), collected before the second cycle of nivolumab.

CDR3 nucleotides: TGTGCCAGCGGGGTGCGGTACTCCTACAATGAGCAGTTCTTC. It specifies CASGVRYSYNEQFF. The chain joins TRBV27 to TRBJ2-1; no clear D gene. V lost 8 bases to trimming and J lost 0 bases, with 11 bases between them. From germline, CDR1 is MNHEY and CDR2 SMNVEV (reference sequence). The CDR3 contains 14 residues.